Each of the 7 T cell receptor beta chains below was sequenced from the same sample in a study of blood T cell repertoires in COVID-19. The table came from immunoSEQ multiplex PCR; TCRdb's copy has only in-frame clones and leaves some out. The top ten clones hold more than 1.5% of a sample with 120,000 or so clones, less than 90% of them seen once. The sequencing sample was made of peripheral blood. These receptors were obtained from a man between 65 and 85 years old with acute or convalescent COVID-19.

This chain connects TRBV7-8 to TRBJ1-2; a possible D gene is TRBD1 (6 bases). The CDR3 has 13 amino acids. Trimming pared 2 bases from V and 3 bases from J, leaving 7 bases between. Per the germline V gene, CDR1 is SGHVS and CDR2 is FQNEAQ. The CDR3: CASSLSGDYGYTF. In nucleotides, the CDR3 is TGTGCCAGCAGCTTATCAGGGGACTATGGCTACACCTTC.

The chain uses TRBV2 and TRBJ1-5; 7 bases are a match to TRBD1. The CDR3 has 15 amino acids. The J segment lost 2 bases and the V segment lost 6 bases, leaving 7 bases of the junction unmatched. Germline assignment: CDR1 SNHLY and CDR2 FYNNEI. The CDR3 nucleotides are TGTGCCAGCAGCGGGACAGCTGCAGGCAATCAGCCCCAGCATTTT. It is translated as CASSGTAAGNQPQHF.

The V call is TRBV19, the J call TRBJ1-6; D is unclear. The CDR3 contains 14 residues. Germline CDR1 and CDR2: LNHDA and SQIVND (reference sequence). V dropped 5 bases and J dropped 3 bases, with 8 bases sitting between them. The CDR3 coding sequence is TGTGCCAGTAGTCTGCCAGACTATAATTCACCCCTCCACTTT. This codes for CASSLPDYNSPLHF. Full variable domain (missing parts from reference TRBV19 and TRBJ1-6): DGGITQSPKYLFRKEGQNVTLSCEQNLNHDAMYWYRQDPGQGLRLIYYSQIVNDFQKGDIAEGYSVSREKKESFPLTVTSAQKNPTAFYLCASSLPDYNSPLHFGNGTRLTVT.

The chain carries TRBV4-1 and TRBJ1-6; D gene ambiguous. With 0 bases removed from V and 9 bases from J, the gap between germline ends came to 12 bases. From germline, CDR1 is MGHRA and CDR2 YSYEKL. The CDR3 contains 15 residues. The CDR3 region is CASSQDQDKRSPLHF. The CDR3 nucleotides are TGCGCCAGCAGCCAAGATCAAGACAAACGTTCACCCCTCCACTTT.

This clone appeared many times. The V call is TRBV6-1, the J call TRBJ2-2, with D perhaps TRBD1 (5 bases). V shed 1 base and J shed 0 bases, with 12 bases lying between them. This CDR3 spans 17 amino acids. Germline CDR1 is MNHNS and CDR2 is SASEGT. CDR3 sequence reads: CASSEGAGIANTGELFF. CDR3 sequence (DNA): TGTGCCAGCAGTGAAGGGGCAGGGATCGCGAACACCGGGGAGCTGTTTTTT.

The chain uses TRBV29-1 and TRBJ1-2, with D unclear. CDR1 SQVTM and CDR2 ANQGSEA come from the germline V gene. The length of the CDR3 is 22 residues. Deletions cut 6 bases from V and 2 bases from J, with 40 bases between. The CDR3: CSVRPIPGLRNGVRNLNYGYTF. CDR3 in DNA: TGCAGCGTCAGACCCATCCCCGGACTGCGAAACGGGGTGCGAAACCTCAACTATGGCTACACCTTC.

About this clone: Germline and junction disagree at one end, which may indicate a read error. The chain uses TRBV7-7 and TRBJ2-1, with D possibly being TRBD2 (6 bases). CDR1 and CDR2 from the germline V gene are SSHAT and FNYEAQ (reference sequence). CDR3 length: 14 residues. The CDR3 bases are TGTGCTAGCAGCTTAGCGGATAGCTTGGGTGAGCAGTTCTTC. Translating gives CASSLADSLGEQFF. Looking up the rest from reference TRBV7-7 and TRBJ2-1 gives the full variable domain: GAGVSQSPRYKVTKRGQDVTLRCDPISSHATLYWYQQALGQGPEFLTYFNYEAQPDKSGLPSDRFSAERPEGSISTLTIQRTEQRDSAMYRCASSLADSLGEQFFGPGTRLTVL.